This entry describes one T cell receptor (beta chain). Its cognate antigen is unknown. The V gene's germline CDR1 is MNHEY and CDR2 SVGAGI. The CDR3 is 14 residues long. The ends were cut back, 4 bases at V and 2 bases at J, with 12 bases in the middle. The record originates from a study of shared clonotypes between healthy human individuals. At deep level, the assay was performed. Using immunoSEQ multiplex PCR, the repertoire was profiled, and TCRdb retains in-frame clones only, with some absent. Of just over 2,000,000 clones listed, roughly 94% are singletons. General observations from the study: Genetic and exposure-history diversity was limited by the small donor number. What naive subsets generally showed was a larger estimated richness than memory subsets showed.

The chain couples TRBV6-5 to TRBJ2-7; possibly TRBD2 for D (5 bases). This TCR came from a man between 18 and 35 years old in good health. Sequencing was done on a sample of naive CD4+ T cells sorted from blood. The subset here: CD45RA+ positively selected. CDR3 in DNA: TGTGCCAGCAGTTCCCCGGACTTAACCTACGAGCAGTACTTC. It is translated as CASSSPDLTYEQYF.